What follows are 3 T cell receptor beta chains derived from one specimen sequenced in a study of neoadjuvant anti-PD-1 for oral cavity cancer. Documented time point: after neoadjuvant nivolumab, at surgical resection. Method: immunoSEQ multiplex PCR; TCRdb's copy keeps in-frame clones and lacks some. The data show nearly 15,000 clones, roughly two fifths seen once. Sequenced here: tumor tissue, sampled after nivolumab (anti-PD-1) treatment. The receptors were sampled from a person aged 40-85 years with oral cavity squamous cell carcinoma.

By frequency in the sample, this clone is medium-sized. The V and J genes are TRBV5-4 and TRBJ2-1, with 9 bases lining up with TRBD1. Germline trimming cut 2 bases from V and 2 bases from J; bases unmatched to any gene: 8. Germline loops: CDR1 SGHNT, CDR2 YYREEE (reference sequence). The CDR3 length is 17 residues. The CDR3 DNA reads TGTGCCAGCAGCTTCCCGGGGGACAGGGTAACCTACAATGAGCAGTTCTTC. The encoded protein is CASSFPGDRVTYNEQFF.

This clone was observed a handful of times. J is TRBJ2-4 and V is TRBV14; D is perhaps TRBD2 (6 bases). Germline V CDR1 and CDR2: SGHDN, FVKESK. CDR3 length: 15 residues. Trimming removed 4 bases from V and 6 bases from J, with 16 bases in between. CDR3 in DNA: TGTGCCAGCAGCCGGGCGGGGCAGGGTAGAAACATTCAGTACTTC. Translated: CASSRAGQGRNIQYF.

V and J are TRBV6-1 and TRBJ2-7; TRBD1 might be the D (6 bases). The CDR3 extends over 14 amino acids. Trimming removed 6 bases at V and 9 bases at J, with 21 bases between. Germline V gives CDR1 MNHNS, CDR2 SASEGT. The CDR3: CASSSRQEALWQYF. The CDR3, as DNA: TGTGCCAGCAGCTCCCGACAGGAAGCCCTATGGCAGTACTTC.